Reported below is one T cell receptor (beta chain). This clone was found once. The antigen this receptor binds is unknown. No much larger clone is present one base from it, and per-base qualities are unavailable. The data derive from a study of B cell selection in AIRE deficiency (dated by TCRdb to about 2019). In the study overall: Researchers compared TCRbeta repertoires of sorted blood CD4+ conventional T cells and regulatory T cells in AIRE-deficient patients with those in healthy controls. The TCR-sequenced cohort comprised about five AIRE-deficient APECED patients and about five healthy control donors. The paper's findings and limits, for the study overall: Shared Treg sequences had shorter CDR3s, which reflects a bias toward rearrangements containing few non-templated nucleotide insertions. Among some 3,400 shared Treg TCRbeta sequences, around 34% were shared exclusively among healthy donors and about 9.4% exclusively among patients, which suggests that Treg selection is less efficient in the absence of AIRE. In AIRE-deficient patients, Tconv and Treg cells had TCRBV gene usage, CDR3 length and TCR diversity comparable to those in healthy donors. Approximately 33% of the Treg TCRbeta sequences shared among healthy donors turned up in patient Tconv cells, suggesting that Treg-biased clones are diverted into the Tconv compartment. Only TCRbeta chains were sequenced; roughly 37% of shared healthy-donor Treg sequences also occurred in healthy Tconv, possibly because of differing TCRalpha chains.

CD4+CD25hiCD127low/negative cells were sorted as the regulatory T cell population. The AIRE-deficient patients had APECED syndrome. Tconv and Treg cells for TCRbeta sequencing were sorted on a FACSAria flow cytometer. The sorted cells were collected in 5-ml round-bottom polystyrene tubes, and the dry cell pellets were frozen at -80 degrees C prior to sequencing. Based on the germline V gene, the CDR1 and CDR2 sequences are SGHRS and YFSETQ. From cysteine to phenylalanine, the CDR3 is 15 amino acids long. The DNA shown is the 45-base CDR3, in frame from base 1. V and J are truncated by 0 bases and 4 bases respectively, leaving an intervening sequence of 12 bases. The immunoSEQ platform was used to sequence the TCRbeta chains. Concerning the study's data processing: When Treg repertoires were pooled, patients gave tens of thousands of distinct TCRbeta sequences, while healthy donors gave more than 9.5x10^4. Treg TCRbeta sequences shared by two or more individuals were defined as public, and these public Treg TCRbeta sequences were subsequently searched for in Tconv repertoires. To test for differences between groups, Mann-Whitney U tests with Bonferroni-Dunn correction were run in GraphPad Prism 7.03. Imported from immuneACCESS, the table was reduced by TCRdb to in-frame sequences with V and J called. These copies leave out some clones; in studies compared against another copy, an unresolved V gene accounts for under half, and the cause of the remainder is not known. For V, J and clone size, that table is used; D and trimming come from the DNA. Recorded for this sample are 20,000 to 25,000 clones; about 95% of them occurred a single time. Together, the top ten hold around 2% of the sample.

The sequence was collected from a human donor with AIRE deficiency. The rearrangement joined TRBV5-1 to TRBJ2-3; possibly the D gene is TRBD2, per 6 matching bases. Sequencing was performed on Tregs sorted from PBMCs. The CDR3 has the sequence CASSLAPTSADTQYF. The nucleotide sequence is TGCGCCAGCAGCTTGGCCCCGACTAGTGCAGATACGCAGTATTTT.